Reported below is one TCR beta chain. Its antigen is still unknown. MiXCR, run by TCRdb on the reads, gives a single entry per CDR3 protein. The repertoire holds approximately 630,000 distinct CDR3 sequences, with 24% as singletons. The entry originates in a study of T cell repertoires in cytomegalovirus infection. General study points: Summed frequency of shared TCR beta families picked out CMV carriers who also had the relevant HLA.

V lost 8 bases and J 6 bases, leaving 17 bases between the germline ends. The CDR3 loop spans 15 amino acids. The germline CDR1 and CDR2 sequences are SNHLY and FYNNEI. The TCR originated in a human donor in good health (CMV status not recorded). Some clones in this sample may be carry-over from other donors' samples. The gene calls are TRBV2 and TRBJ1-6; unclear D gene. The sequencing sample was made of CD8+ T cells from PBMCs. CDR3 DNA: TGTGCCAGCTCCCGGGGTCACAGCAGTAATTCACCCCTCCACTTT. It codes for CASSRGHSSNSPLHF.